The next 29 T cell receptor beta chains were all read from a single sample in a study of T cell responses to AZD1222 COVID-19 vaccine. Some clones are missing from TCRdb's copy, which holds only in-frame ones; the method was immunoSEQ multiplex PCR. The top ten hold approximately 1% of the sample, which has 100,000 to 150,000 clones, roughly 90% seen once. The sequences come from peripheral blood, collected on day 0 of AZD1222 vaccination. The receptors were sampled from an adult in good health.

The gene calls are TRBV7-9 and TRBJ1-1; D not resolved. Deletions cut 6 bases from V and 1 base from J, with 9 bases between. CDR3 length: 13 residues. Germline lookup yields CDR1 SEHNR and CDR2 FQNEAQ (reference sequence). In nucleotides, the CDR3 is TGTGCCAGCAGTTTGACGGGGAACACTGAAGCTTTCTTT. Amino acids: CASSLTGNTEAFF.

This chain connects TRBV4-2 to TRBJ1-2; D unclear. CDR3 length equals 15 residues. Germline assignment: CDR1 LGHNA and CDR2 YNFKEQ. V was pared by 0 bases and J by 3 bases, with 11 bases between. This chain's CDR3 is CASSQEPQFHYGYTF. The CDR3 DNA sequence: TGTGCCAGCAGCCAAGAACCCCAATTTCACTATGGCTACACCTTC.

The gene calls are TRBV4-1 and TRBJ1-2, with 8 nucleotides matching TRBD1. Unmatched junction bases numbered 3, after V lost 4 bases and J lost 2 bases. CDR3 length: 14 residues. CDR1 is MGHRA and CDR2 is YSYEKL in the germline V gene. The CDR3 reads CASSRDRTNYGYTF. The CDR3 region has the DNA TGCGCCAGCAGCCGGGACAGGACCAACTATGGCTACACCTTC.

The chain combines TRBV7-9 with TRBJ1-4; D is undetermined. The CDR3 consists of 12 residues. CDR1 SEHNR and CDR2 FQNEAQ come from the germline V gene (reference sequence). V was clipped by 3 bases and J by 8 bases, with 7 bases between them. DNA of the CDR3: TGTGCCAGCAGCTTCGGGGAGGAAAAACTGTTTTTT. Its translation: CASSFGEEKLFF.

This chain connects TRBV19 to TRBJ2-7; the match to TRBD1 covers 7 bases. This CDR3 spans 13 amino acids. CDR1 is LNHDA and CDR2 is SQIVND in the germline V gene (reference sequence). V shed 10 bases, J shed 2 bases, and the junction held 8 bases outside the gene matches. The CDR3 nucleotides are TGTGCCACCGAAGGAACAGGGGCCTACGAGCAGTACTTC. It specifies CATEGTGAYEQYF.

The chain has TRBV7-8 and TRBJ1-6; TRBD1 aligns across 7 bases. The CDR3 is 12 amino acids. The junction had 6 bases not matched to a gene; V was cut back by 5 bases and J by 14 bases. Germline values: CDR1 SGHVS, CDR2 FQNEAQ. DNA for the CDR3: TGTGCCAGCAGCCTAGACAGGGTAACCCTCCACTTT. It is translated as CASSLDRVTLHF.

V gene TRBV2 combines with J gene TRBJ1-4; 7 bases are shared with TRBD1. CDR3 length: 17 residues. After removal of 4 bases from V and 3 bases from J, the junction contained 11 bases not matched to a gene. CDR1 SNHLY and CDR2 FYNNEI come from the germline V gene. CDR3 in amino acids: CASSADRVWASNEKLFF. CDR3 in DNA: TGTGCCAGCAGTGCCGACAGGGTCTGGGCATCTAATGAAAAACTGTTTTTT.

This chain uses TRBV4-1 with TRBJ2-6; no reliable D call. This CDR3 has 17 amino acids. V was trimmed by 3 bases and J by 0 bases, leaving 12 bases between them. Looked up from germline, CDR1 is MGHRA and CDR2 is YSYEKL. The CDR3 region is CASSHGRLYSGANVLTF. The CDR3 DNA is TGCGCCAGCAGCCACGGTAGACTTTACTCTGGGGCCAACGTCCTGACTTTC.

The rearrangement links TRBV30 to TRBJ1-5; 8 bases align to TRBD1. J gave up 6 bases and V 1 base, and 8 bases lay outside the gene matches. Germline lookup yields CDR1 GTSNPN and CDR2 SVGIG (reference sequence). The CDR3 has 15 amino acids. CDR3 protein: CAWSGAGGWSQPQHF. The CDR3 nucleotides read TGTGCCTGGAGTGGCGCAGGGGGCTGGAGTCAGCCCCAGCATTTT.

This sequence joins TRBV6-2 or TRBV6-3 and TRBJ2-1; 11 nucleotides agree with TRBD2. The length of the CDR3 is 17 residues. Germline CDR1 reads MNHEY; CDR2 reads SVGEGT. J lost 7 bases, V lost 4 bases, and 12 bases had no gene match. The CDR3 loop reads CASSSRVGSGRANEQFF. The CDR3 DNA is TGTGCCAGCAGTTCCAGGGTCGGTAGCGGGAGGGCGAATGAGCAGTTCTTC.

The rearrangement joins TRBV28 to TRBJ1-1; D remains unclear. The CDR3 sequence is 13 residues long. The V end was cut by 1 base, the J end by 0 bases, with 3 bases between. The germline CDR1 and CDR2 sequences are MDHEN and SYDVKM. CDR3 sequence (DNA): TGTGCCAGCAGTTTATTAATGAACACTGAAGCTTTCTTT. Translating it yields CASSLLMNTEAFF.

This rearrangement joins TRBV11-2 to TRBJ1-1; D uncertain. V lost 5 bases to trimming and J lost 2 bases, with 9 bases between them. Germline V gene data show CDR1 as SGHAT and CDR2 as FQNNGV. This CDR3 is built from 13 residues. CDR3: CASSPNVNTEAFF. Written as DNA, the CDR3 is TGTGCCAGCAGCCCAAATGTCAACACTGAAGCTTTCTTT.

The chain has TRBV4-1 and TRBJ2-1, with D possibly being TRBD1 (6 bases). Trimming cost V 4 bases and J 8 bases, with 21 bases left between them. Germline V CDR1 and CDR2: MGHRA, YSYEKL. This CDR3 has 16 residues. The CDR3 DNA follows: TGCGCCAGCAGCCCCCGACAGGCCCCTTCGATCTATGAGCAGTTCTTC. It translates to CASSPRQAPSIYEQFF.

The chain carries TRBV6-1 and TRBJ2-2; 7 nucleotides align to TRBD1. The germline V gene has CDR1 MNHNS and CDR2 SASEGT. This CDR3 region has 16 residues. V shed 4 bases and J 6 bases; nucleotides not matched to a gene: 11. CDR3 residues: CASSVATGDSAGELFF. CDR3 DNA: TGTGCCAGCAGTGTGGCTACAGGGGATTCTGCCGGGGAGCTGTTTTTT.

The chain uses TRBV2 and TRBJ1-3; D might be TRBD1 (5 bases). Germline V gives CDR1 SNHLY, CDR2 FYNNEI. V lost 6 bases and J lost 0, with 9 bases in between. The CDR3 totals 14 residues. CDR3 residues: CASSVRVSGNTIYF. DNA of the CDR3: TGTGCCAGCAGCGTCAGGGTCTCTGGAAACACCATATATTTT.

This chain joins TRBV18 and TRBJ1-4; D uncertain. Trimming took 6 bases from V and 7 from J, leaving 15 bases between them. This CDR3 is built from 14 residues. Germline CDR1 KGHSH, CDR2 LQKENI. CDR3: CASSYGGLGEKLFF. As DNA, the CDR3 is TGTGCCAGCTCTTACGGAGGGCTGGGTGAAAAACTGTTTTTT.

The genes are TRBV7-3 and TRBJ2-1, with D perhaps matching TRBD1 (7 bases). The germline CDR1 and CDR2 sequences are SGHTA and FQGTGA. The ends were cut back, 3 bases at V and 6 bases at J, with 12 bases in the middle. The CDR3 contains 14 residues. The DNA of the CDR3 is TGTGCCAGCAGCTTCGGCGGGACAGTCAATGAGCAGTTCTTC. Its translation: CASSFGGTVNEQFF.

The chain is built from TRBV7-3 and TRBJ2-1; D possibly corresponds to TRBD2 (5 bases). Trimming removed 0 bases from V and 6 bases from J, with 15 bases in between. Germline-derived CDR1 and CDR2 are SGHTA and FQGTGA. This CDR3 has 16 amino acids. The CDR3 nucleotides read TGTGCCAGCAGCTTAACACCCGGTCGGGCGGGCAATGAGCAGTTCTTC. Translated, it gives CASSLTPGRAGNEQFF.

The chain has TRBV7-2 and TRBJ2-1; D remains ambiguous. The CDR3 spans 11 residues. Germline V gene data show CDR1 as SGHTA and CDR2 as FQGNSA. Trimming removed 6 bases at V and 4 bases at J, with 4 bases between. The CDR3 DNA is TGTGCCAGCAGACAGTACAATGAGCAGTTCTTC. The encoded protein is CASRQYNEQFF.

The rearrangement links TRBV6-5 to TRBJ1-5, with D uncertain. V was cut by 5 bases and J by 2 bases, with 13 bases left in between. Germline CDR1 reads MNHEY; CDR2 reads SVGAGI. This CDR3 contains 15 residues. The CDR3: CASSTRREGNQPQHF. CDR3 DNA sequence: TGTGCCAGCAGTACGCGGAGGGAGGGCAATCAGCCCCAGCATTTT.

The rearrangement joins TRBV5-1 to TRBJ1-4; no firm D call. The germline V gene has CDR1 SGHRS and CDR2 YFSETQ. The CDR3 extends over 15 amino acids. With 4 bases removed from V and 10 bases from J, the gap between germline ends came to 20 bases. In DNA form, the CDR3 reads TGCGCCAGCAGCCAAGATTCTACGAGGTTCGGAAAACTGTTTTTT. Encoded protein: CASSQDSTRFGKLFF.

The chain uses TRBV5-1 and TRBJ1-4; no firm D call. V gave up 4 bases and J gave up 5 bases, with 12 bases separating them. The CDR3 consists of 14 residues. Germline values: CDR1 SGHRS, CDR2 YFSETQ. CDR3 in amino acids: CASSPGLPNEKLFF. Written as DNA, the CDR3 is TGCGCCAGCAGCCCAGGACTTCCAAATGAAAAACTGTTTTTT.

Only one count was recorded for this clone. This sequence joins TRBV6-5 and TRBJ2-2; D ambiguous. V gave up 6 bases and J gave up 3 bases, with 11 bases separating them. CDR1 is MNHEY and CDR2 is SVGAGI in the germline V gene. The CDR3 has 14 residues. The CDR3 bases are TGTGCCAGCAGCTATAGTCGGGACACCGGGGAGCTGTTTTTT. Translation gives CASSYSRDTGELFF.

The chain uses TRBV5-1 and TRBJ1-1; a possible D gene is TRBD1 (6 bases). CDR3 length: 14 amino acids. The germline V gene encodes CDR1 SGHRS and CDR2 YFSETQ. The V and J ends lost 1 base and 6 bases respectively, with 13 bases between them. Here the CDR3 reads CASSLRQGTPEAFF. For the CDR3, the DNA is TGCGCCAGCAGCTTGAGGCAGGGGACGCCTGAAGCTTTCTTT. Filled out from reference TRBV5-1 and TRBJ1-1, the complete variable domain reads KAGVTQTPRYLIKTRGQQVTLSCSPISGHRSVSWYQQTPGQGLQFLFEYFSETQRNKGNFPGRFSGRQFSNSRSEMNVSTLELGDSALYLCASSLRQGTPEAFFGQGTRLTVV.

This sequence joins TRBV10-3 and TRBJ1-6, with D unclear. This CDR3 region has 13 residues. The V and J ends lost 0 bases and 10 bases respectively, with 7 bases between them. CDR1 and CDR2 (germline): ENHRY, SYGVKD. CDR3 in DNA: TGTGCCATCAGTGAGTCCAACGGATCACCCCTCCACTTT. The encoded protein is CAISESNGSPLHF.

This clone has only one observation. This chain links TRBV12-3 or TRBV12-4 with TRBJ2-3; D call uncertain. There are 13 residues in the CDR3. The V end was cut by 4 bases, the J end by 1 base, with 6 bases between. This chain's CDR3 is CASSSRGTDTQYF. In DNA form, the CDR3 reads TGTGCCAGCAGTTCCCGAGGCACAGATACGCAGTATTTT.

The rearrangement links TRBV6-1 to TRBJ2-4, with D hard to call. The CDR3 runs 14 residues. Deletions cut 1 base from V and 4 bases from J, with 8 bases between. In germline, CDR1 is MNHNS, CDR2 SASEGT. CDR3 sequence (DNA): TGTGCCAGCAGTGAAGTTTTGTGGAAAAACATTCAGTACTTC. This sequence encodes CASSEVLWKNIQYF.

The V call is TRBV7-9, the J call TRBJ2-7; no reliable D call. Germline V gene sequence: CDR1 SEHNR, CDR2 FQNEAQ (reference sequence). This CDR3 comprises 15 residues. The V and J ends lost 5 bases and 2 bases respectively, with 16 bases between them. The CDR3 reads CASSAPGSATYEQYF. In nucleotides, the CDR3 is TGTGCCAGCAGCGCCCCAGGAAGCGCCACCTACGAGCAGTACTTC.

The chain employs TRBV6-6 and TRBJ1-1; D gene uncertain. The germline gives CDR1 MNHNY, CDR2 SVGAGI (reference sequence). This CDR3 is 14 amino acids long. The V and J ends lost 0 bases and 3 bases respectively, with 8 bases between them. CDR3 sequence: CASSYSAGYTEAFF. CDR3 DNA: TGTGCCAGCAGTTACTCTGCGGGGTACACTGAAGCTTTCTTT.